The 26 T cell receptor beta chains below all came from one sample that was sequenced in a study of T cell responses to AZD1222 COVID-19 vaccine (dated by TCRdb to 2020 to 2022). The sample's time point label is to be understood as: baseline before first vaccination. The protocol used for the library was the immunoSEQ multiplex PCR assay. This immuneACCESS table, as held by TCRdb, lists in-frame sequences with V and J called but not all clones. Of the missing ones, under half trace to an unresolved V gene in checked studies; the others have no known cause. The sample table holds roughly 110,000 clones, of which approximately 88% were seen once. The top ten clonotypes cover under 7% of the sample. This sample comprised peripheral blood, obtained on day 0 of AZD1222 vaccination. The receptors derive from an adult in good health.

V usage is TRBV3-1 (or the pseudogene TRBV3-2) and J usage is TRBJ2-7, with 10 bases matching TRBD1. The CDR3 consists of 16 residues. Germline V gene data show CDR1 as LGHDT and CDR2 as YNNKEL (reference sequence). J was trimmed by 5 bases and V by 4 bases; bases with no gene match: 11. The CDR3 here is CASSPGQGWSGNEQYF. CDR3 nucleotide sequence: TGTGCCAGCAGCCCGGGACAGGGGTGGTCCGGGAACGAGCAGTACTTC.

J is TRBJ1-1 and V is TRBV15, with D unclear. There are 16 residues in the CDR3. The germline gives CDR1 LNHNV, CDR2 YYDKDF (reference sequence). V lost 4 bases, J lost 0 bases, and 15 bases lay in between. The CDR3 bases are TGTGCCACCAGCATAGCGCAGACCGCAATGAACACTGAAGCTTTCTTT. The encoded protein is CATSIAQTAMNTEAFF.

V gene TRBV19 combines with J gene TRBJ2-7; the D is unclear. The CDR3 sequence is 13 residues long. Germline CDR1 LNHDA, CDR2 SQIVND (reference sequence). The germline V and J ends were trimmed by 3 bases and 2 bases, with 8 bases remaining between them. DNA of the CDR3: TGTGCCAGTAGTATGTCGGGCCCCTACGAGCAGTACTTC. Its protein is CASSMSGPYEQYF.

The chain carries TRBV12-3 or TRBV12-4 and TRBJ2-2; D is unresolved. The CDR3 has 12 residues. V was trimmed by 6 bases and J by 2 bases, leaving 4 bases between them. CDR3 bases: TGTGCCAGCAGAAGAAACACCGGGGAGCTGTTTTTT. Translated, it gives CASRRNTGELFF.

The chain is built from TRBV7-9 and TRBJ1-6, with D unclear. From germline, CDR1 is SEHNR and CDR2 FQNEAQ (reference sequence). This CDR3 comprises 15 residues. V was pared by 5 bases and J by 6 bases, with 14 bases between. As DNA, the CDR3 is TGTGCCAGCAGCCCAGTTTACTCGGTTAATTCACCCCTCCACTTT. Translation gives CASSPVYSVNSPLHF.

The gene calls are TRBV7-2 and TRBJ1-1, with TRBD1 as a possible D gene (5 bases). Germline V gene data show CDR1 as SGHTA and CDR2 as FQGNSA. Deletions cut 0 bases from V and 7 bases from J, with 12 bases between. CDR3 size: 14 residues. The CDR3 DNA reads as TGTGCCAGCAGCTTAGCGTTAGGGGTCGGTGAAGCTTTCTTT. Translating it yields CASSLALGVGEAFF.

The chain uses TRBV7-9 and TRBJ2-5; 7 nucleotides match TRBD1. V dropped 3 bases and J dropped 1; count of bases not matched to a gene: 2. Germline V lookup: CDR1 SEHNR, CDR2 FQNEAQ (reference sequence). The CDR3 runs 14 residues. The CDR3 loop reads CASSFSGGQETQYF. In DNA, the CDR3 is TGTGCCAGCAGCTTTTCAGGGGGCCAAGAGACCCAGTACTTC.

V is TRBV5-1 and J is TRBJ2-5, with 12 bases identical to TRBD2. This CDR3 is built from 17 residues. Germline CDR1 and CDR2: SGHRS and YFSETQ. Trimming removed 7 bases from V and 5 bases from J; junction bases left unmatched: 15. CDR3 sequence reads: CASGRTSGTPATETQYF. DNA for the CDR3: TGCGCCAGCGGACGGACTAGCGGGACCCCGGCCACGGAGACCCAGTACTTC.

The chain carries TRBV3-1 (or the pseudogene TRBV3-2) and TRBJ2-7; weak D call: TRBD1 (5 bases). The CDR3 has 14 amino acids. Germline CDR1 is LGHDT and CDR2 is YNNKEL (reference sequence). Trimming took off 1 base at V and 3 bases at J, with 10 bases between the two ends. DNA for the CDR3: TGTGCCAGCAGCCAAGCGACAGCACTCTACGAGCAGTACTTC. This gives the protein CASSQATALYEQYF.

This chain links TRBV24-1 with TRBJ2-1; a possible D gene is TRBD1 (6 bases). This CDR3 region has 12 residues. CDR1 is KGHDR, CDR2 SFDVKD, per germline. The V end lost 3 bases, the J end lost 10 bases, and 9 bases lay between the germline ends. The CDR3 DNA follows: TGTGCCACCAGTGATCGGACAGAAGAGCAGTTCTTC. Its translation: CATSDRTEEQFF.

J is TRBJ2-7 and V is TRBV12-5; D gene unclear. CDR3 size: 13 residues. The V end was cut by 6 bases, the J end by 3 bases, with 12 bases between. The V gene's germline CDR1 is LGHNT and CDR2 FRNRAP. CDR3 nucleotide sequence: TGTGCTAGTGGCCCCGACGGACGCTACGAGCAGTACTTC. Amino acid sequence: CASGPDGRYEQYF.

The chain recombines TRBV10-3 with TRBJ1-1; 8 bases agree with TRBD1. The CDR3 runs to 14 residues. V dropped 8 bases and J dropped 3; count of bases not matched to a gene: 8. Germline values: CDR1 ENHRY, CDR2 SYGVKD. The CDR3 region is CAIHPGGVDTEAFF. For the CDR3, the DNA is TGTGCCATCCACCCAGGGGGCGTTGACACTGAAGCTTTCTTT.

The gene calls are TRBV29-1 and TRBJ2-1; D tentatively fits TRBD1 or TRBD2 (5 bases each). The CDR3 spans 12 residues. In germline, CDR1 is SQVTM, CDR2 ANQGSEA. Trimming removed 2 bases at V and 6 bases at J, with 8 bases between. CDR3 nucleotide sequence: TGCAGCGTTGAACCAGGGACCAATGAGCAGTTCTTC. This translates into CSVEPGTNEQFF.

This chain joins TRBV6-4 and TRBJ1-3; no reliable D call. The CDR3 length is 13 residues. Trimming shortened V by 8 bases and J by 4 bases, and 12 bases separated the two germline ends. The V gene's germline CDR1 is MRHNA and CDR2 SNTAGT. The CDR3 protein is CASLTWPGNTIYF. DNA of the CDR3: TGTGCCAGCCTCACCTGGCCAGGAAACACCATATATTTT.

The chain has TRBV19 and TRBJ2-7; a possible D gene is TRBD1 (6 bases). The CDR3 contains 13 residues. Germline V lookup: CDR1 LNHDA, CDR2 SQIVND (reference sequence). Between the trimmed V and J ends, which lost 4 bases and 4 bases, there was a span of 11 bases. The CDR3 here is CASSTLQGYEQYF. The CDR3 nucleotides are TGTGCCAGTAGTACCTTACAGGGATACGAGCAGTACTTC.

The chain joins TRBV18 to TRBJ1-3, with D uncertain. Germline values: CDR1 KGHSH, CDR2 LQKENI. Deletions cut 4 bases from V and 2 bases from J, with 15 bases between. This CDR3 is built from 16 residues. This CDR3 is CASSLYKQTTGNTIYF. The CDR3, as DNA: TGTGCCAGCTCACTTTACAAGCAAACTACTGGAAACACCATATATTTT. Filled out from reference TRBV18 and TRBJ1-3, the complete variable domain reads NAGVMQNPRHLVRRRGQEARLRCSPMKGHSHVYWYRQLPEEGLKFMVYLQKENIIDESGMPKERFSAEFPKEGPSILRIQQVVRGDSAAYFCASSLYKQTTGNTIYFGEGSWLTVV.

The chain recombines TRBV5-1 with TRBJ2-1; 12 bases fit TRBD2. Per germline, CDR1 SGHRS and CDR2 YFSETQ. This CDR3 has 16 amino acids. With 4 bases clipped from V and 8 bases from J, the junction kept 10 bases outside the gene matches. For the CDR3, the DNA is TGCGCCAGCAGCGTTGGGACTAGCGGGTCCCTATATGAGCAGTTCTTC. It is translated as CASSVGTSGSLYEQFF.

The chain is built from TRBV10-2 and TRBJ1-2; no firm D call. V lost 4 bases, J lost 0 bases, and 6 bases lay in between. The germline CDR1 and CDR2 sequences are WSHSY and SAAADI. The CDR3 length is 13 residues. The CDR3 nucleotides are TGCGCCAGCAGTGGAGAGGCTAACTATGGCTACACCTTC. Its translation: CASSGEANYGYTF.

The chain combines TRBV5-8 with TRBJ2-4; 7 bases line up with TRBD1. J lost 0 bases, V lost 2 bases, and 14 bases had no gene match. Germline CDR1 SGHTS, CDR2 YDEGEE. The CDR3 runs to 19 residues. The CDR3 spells CASSLLPTGANIAKNIQYF. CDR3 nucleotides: TGTGCCAGCAGCTTATTACCTACAGGGGCCAACATAGCCAAAAACATTCAGTACTTC. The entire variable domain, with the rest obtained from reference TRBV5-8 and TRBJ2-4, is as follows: EAGVTQSPTHLIKTRGQQATLRCSPISGHTSVYWYQQALGLGLQFLLWYDEGEERNRGNFPPRFSGRQFPNYSSELNVNALELEDSALYLCASSLLPTGANIAKNIQYFGAGTRLSVL.

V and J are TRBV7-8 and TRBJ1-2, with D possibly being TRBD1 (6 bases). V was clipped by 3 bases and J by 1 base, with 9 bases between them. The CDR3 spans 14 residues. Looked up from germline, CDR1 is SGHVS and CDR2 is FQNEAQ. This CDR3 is CASSFGGLNYGYTF. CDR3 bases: TGTGCCAGCAGCTTCGGGGGGCTTAACTATGGCTACACCTTC. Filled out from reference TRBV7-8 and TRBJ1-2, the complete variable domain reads GAGVSQSPRYKVAKRGQDVALRCDPISGHVSLFWYQQALGQGPEFLTYFQNEAQLDKSGLPSDRFFAERPEGSVSTLKIQRTQQEDSAVYLCASSFGGLNYGYTFGSGTRLTVV.

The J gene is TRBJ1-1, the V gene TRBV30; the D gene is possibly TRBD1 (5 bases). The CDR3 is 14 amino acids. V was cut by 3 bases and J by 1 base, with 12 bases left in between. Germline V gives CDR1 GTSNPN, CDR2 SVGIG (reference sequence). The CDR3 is CAWSSAGGNTEAFF. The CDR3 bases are TGTGCCTGGAGCAGCGCCGGGGGGAACACTGAAGCTTTCTTT.

This chain's CDR3 is CASSRGGSETQYF. CDR3 DNA sequence: TGTGCCAGTAGTCGGGGCGGGAGTGAGACCCAGTACTTC. The chain links TRBV19 to TRBJ2-5; 7 nucleotides line up with TRBD2. This CDR3 is built from 13 residues. The germline gives CDR1 LNHDA, CDR2 SQIVND (reference sequence). The V gene end was trimmed by 5 bases and the J gene end by 5 bases; junction bases not matched to a gene: 5. Full variable domain (outside the CDR3, taken from reference TRBV19 and TRBJ2-5): DGGITQSPKYLFRKEGQNVTLSCEQNLNHDAMYWYRQDPGQGLRLIYYSQIVNDFQKGDIAEGYSVSREKKESFPLTVTSAQKNPTAFYLCASSRGGSETQYFGPGTRLLVL.

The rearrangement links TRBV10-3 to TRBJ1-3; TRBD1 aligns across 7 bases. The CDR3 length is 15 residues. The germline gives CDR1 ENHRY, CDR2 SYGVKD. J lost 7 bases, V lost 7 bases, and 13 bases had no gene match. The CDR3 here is CAINLGGGGQNTIYF. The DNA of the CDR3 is TGTGCCATCAATCTGGGAGGAGGGGGCCAGAACACCATATATTTT.

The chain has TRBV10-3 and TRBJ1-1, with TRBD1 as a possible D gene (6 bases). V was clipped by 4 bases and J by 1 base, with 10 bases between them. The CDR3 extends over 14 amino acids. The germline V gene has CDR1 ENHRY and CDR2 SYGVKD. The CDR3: CAISVTGSNTEAFF. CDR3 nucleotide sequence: TGTGCCATCAGTGTGACAGGTTCGAACACTGAAGCTTTCTTT.

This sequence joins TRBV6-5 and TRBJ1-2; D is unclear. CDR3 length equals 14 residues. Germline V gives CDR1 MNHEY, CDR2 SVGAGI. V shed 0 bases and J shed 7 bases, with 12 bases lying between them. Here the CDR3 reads CASSYSTWRAGYTF. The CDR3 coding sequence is TGTGCCAGCAGTTACTCGACTTGGAGGGCTGGCTACACCTTC.

For the CDR3, the DNA is TGTGCCAGCAGCTCCCGGCCCGCGGGCTATGGCTACACCTTC. It yields the protein CASSSRPAGYGYTF. The chain is built from TRBV7-8 and TRBJ1-2, with D uncertain. The CDR3 length is 14 residues. The germline V and J ends were trimmed by 4 bases and 4 bases, with 13 bases remaining between them. In germline, CDR1 is SGHVS, CDR2 FQNEAQ.